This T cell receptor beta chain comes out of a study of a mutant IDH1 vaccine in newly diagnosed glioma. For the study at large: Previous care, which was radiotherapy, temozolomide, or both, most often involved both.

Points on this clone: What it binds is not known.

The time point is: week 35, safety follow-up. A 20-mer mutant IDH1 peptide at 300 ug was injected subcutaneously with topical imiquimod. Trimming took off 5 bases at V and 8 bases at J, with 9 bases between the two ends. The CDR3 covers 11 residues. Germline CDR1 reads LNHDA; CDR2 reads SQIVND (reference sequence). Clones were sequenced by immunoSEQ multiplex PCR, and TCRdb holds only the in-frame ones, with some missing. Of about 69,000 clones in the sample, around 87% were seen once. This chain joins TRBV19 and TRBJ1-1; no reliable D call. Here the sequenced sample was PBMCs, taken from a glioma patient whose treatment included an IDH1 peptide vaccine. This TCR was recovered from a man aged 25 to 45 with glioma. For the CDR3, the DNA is TGTGCCAGTAGTGTGGAGAGGGAAGCTTTCTTT. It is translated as CASSVEREAFF.